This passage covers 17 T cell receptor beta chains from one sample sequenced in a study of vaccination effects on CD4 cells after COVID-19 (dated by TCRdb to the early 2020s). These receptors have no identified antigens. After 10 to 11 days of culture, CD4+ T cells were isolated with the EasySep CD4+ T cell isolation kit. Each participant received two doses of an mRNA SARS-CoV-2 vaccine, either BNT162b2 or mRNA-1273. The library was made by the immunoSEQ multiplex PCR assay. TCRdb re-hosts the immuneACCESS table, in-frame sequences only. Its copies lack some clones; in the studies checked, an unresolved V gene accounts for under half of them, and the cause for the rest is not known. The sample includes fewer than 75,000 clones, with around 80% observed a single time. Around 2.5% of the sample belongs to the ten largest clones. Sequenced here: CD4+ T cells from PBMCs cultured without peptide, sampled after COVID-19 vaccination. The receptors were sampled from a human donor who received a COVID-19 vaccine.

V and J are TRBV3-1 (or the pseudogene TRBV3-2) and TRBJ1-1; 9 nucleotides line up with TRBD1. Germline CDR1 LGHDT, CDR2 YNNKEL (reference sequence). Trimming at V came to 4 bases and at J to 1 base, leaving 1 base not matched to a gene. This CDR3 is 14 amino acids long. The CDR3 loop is CASSRQGGNTEAFF. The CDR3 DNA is TGTGCCAGCAGCCGACAGGGGGGGAACACTGAAGCTTTCTTT.

The CDR3 DNA reads TGTGCCACCAGTGATCACAAAGGGGGCGCCGTCTATGGCTACACCTTC. Protein sequence: CATSDHKGGAVYGYTF. The chain couples TRBV24-1 to TRBJ1-2; 7 nucleotides line up with TRBD1. CDR1 and CDR2 from the germline V gene are KGHDR and SFDVKD. The CDR3 sequence is 16 residues long. The ends lost 3 bases at V and 4 bases at J; junction bases unmatched: 10.

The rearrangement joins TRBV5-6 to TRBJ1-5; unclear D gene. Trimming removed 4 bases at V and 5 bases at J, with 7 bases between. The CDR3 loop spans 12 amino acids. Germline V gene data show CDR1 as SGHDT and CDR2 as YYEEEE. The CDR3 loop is CASSIQYQPQHF. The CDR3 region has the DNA TGTGCCAGCAGCATCCAGTATCAGCCCCAGCATTTT. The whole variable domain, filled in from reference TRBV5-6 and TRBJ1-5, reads DAGVTQSPTHLIKTRGQQVTLRCSPKSGHDTVSWYQQALGQGPQFIFQYYEEEERQRGNFPDRFSGHQFPNYSSELNVNALLLGDSALYLCASSIQYQPQHFGDGTRLSIL.

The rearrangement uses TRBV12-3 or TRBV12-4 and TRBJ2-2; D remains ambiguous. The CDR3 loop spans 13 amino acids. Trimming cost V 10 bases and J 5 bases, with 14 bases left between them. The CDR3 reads CATLRRVTGELFF. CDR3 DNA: TGTGCCACCTTGCGTAGGGTAACCGGGGAGCTGTTTTTT.

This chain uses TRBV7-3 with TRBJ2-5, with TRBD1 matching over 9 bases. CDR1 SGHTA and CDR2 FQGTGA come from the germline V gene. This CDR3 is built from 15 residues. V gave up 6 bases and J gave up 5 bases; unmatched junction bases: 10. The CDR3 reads CASSRTGQGGETQYF. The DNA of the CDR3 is TGTGCCAGCAGTCGGACGGGACAGGGCGGGGAGACCCAGTACTTC.

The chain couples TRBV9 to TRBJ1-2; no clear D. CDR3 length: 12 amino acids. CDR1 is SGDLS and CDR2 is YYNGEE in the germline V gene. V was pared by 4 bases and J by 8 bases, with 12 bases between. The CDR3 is CASSPDKRGYTF. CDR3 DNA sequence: TGTGCCAGCAGCCCAGACAAGAGGGGCTACACCTTC.

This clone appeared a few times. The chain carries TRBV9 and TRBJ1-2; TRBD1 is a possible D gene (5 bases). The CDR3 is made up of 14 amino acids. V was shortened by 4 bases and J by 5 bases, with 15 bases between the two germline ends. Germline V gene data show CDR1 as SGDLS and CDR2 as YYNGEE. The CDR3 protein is CASSSRTGLYGYTF. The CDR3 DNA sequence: TGTGCCAGCAGCTCCAGGACGGGGCTTTATGGCTACACCTTC. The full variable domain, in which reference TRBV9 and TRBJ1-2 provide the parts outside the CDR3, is DSGVTQTPKHLITATGQRVTLRCSPRSGDLSVYWYQQSLDQGLQFLIQYYNGEERAKGNILERFSAQQFPDLHSELNLSSLELGDSALYFCASSSRTGLYGYTFGSGTRLTVV.

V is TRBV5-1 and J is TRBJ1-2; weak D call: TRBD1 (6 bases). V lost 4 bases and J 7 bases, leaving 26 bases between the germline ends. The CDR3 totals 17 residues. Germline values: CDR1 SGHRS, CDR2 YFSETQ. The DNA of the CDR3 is TGCGCCAGCAGCCACCCCAACACTTTGGAGGGGGAGGGTGGCTACACCTTC. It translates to CASSHPNTLEGEGGYTF. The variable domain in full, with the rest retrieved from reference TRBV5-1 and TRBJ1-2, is KAGVTQTPRYLIKTRGQQVTLSCSPISGHRSVSWYQQTPGQGLQFLFEYFSETQRNKGNFPGRFSGRQFSNSRSEMNVSTLELGDSALYLCASSHPNTLEGEGGYTFGSGTRLTVV.

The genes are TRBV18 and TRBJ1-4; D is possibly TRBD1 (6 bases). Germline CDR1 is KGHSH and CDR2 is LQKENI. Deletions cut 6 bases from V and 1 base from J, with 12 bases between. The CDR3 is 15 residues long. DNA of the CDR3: TGTGCCAGCTCGCGCGAGGGGGGAACTAATGAAAAACTGTTTTTT. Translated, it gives CASSREGGTNEKLFF.

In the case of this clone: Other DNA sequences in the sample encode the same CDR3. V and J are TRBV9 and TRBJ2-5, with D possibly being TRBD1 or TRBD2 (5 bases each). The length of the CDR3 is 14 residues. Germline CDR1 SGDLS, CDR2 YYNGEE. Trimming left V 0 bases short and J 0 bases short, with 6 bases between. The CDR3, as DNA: TGTGCCAGCAGCGTAGGGGACCACCAAGAGACCCAGTACTTC. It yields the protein CASSVGDHQETQYF.

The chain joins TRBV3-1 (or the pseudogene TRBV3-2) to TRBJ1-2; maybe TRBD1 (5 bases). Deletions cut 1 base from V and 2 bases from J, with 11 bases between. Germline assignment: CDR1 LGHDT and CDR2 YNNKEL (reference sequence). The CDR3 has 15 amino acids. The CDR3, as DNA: TGTGCCAGCAGCCAAGCAGCAGGGTCAAACTATGGCTACACCTTC. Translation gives CASSQAAGSNYGYTF.

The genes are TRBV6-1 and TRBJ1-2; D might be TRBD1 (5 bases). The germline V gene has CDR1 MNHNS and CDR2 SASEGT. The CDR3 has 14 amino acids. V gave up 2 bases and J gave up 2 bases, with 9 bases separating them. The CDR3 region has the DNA TGTGCCAGCAGTGAACAGGGAACAAACTATGGCTACACCTTC. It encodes CASSEQGTNYGYTF.

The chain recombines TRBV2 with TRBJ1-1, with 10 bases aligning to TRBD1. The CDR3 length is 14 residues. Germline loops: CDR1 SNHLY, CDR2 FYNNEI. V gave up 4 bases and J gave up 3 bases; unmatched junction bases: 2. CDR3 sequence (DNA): TGTGCCAGCAGTGGACAGGGGGCCTACACTGAAGCTTTCTTT. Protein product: CASSGQGAYTEAFF.

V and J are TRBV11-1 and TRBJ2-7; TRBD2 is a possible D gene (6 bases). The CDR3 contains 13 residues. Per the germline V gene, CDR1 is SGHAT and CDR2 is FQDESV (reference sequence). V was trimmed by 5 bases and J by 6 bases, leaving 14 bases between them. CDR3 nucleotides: TGTGCCAGCAGCACCACCGGGGGAAGCGAGCAGTACGTC. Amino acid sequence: CASSTTGGSEQYV.

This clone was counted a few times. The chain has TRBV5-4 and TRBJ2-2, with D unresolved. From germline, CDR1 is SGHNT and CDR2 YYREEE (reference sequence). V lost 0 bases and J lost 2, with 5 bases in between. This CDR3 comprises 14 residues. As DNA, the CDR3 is TGTGCCAGCAGCTTGGACAGCAACACCGGGGAGCTGTTTTTT. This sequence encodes CASSLDSNTGELFF.

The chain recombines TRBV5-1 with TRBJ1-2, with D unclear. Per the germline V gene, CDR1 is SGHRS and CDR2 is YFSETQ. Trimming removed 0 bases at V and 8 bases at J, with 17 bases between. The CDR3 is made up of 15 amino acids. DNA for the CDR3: TGCGCCAGCAGCTTGGAACTGGGGAAAGAGGCGGGCTACACCTTC. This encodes CASSLELGKEAGYTF.

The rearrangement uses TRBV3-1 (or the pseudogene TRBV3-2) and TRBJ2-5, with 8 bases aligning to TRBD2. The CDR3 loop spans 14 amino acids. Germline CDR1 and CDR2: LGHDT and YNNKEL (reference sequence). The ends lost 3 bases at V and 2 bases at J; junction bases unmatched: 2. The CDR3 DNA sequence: TGTGCCAGCAGCCATCCGGGAGGGCAAGAGACCCAGTACTTC. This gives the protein CASSHPGGQETQYF.